Shown below are 14 T cell receptor beta chains from a single sample sequenced in a study of tumor-infiltrating lymphocytes in primary liver carcinoma. TCR beta cDNA was made from roughly 500 ng total RNA with a constant-region primer. ARM-PCR, slightly modified, supplied the TCR beta libraries through three nested multiplex PCR rounds. TRBV1-TRBV30 forward primers paired with a C-beta reverse primer drove the first two PCR rounds, roughly 9 cycles each. TCRdb ran MiXCR on the multiplex PCR reads and lists one entry per CDR3 protein. The table includes approximately 40,000 distinct CDR3 sequences, about 73% detected once. Taking about 17-31 mg of unsorted bulk tissue, the authors co-extracted RNA and DNA. Sequencing was done on a sample of liver tumor tissue from sampling region 2. The subset denotes: tumor region T2, inferior pole. The receptors stem from a man in his forties or fifties with primary liver carcinoma and hepatitis B virus infection.

Only one count was recorded for this clonotype. One end of the junction does not line up with germline, which may come from a read error. The chain combines TRBV7-7 with TRBJ2-4; D could derive from TRBD1 or TRBD2 (6 bases each). Germline values: CDR1 SSHAT, CDR2 FNYEAQ (reference sequence). The CDR3 has 16 residues. The CDR3 sequence: CASSLGHREAQNIQYF. CDR3 sequence (DNA): TGTGCTAGCAGCTTAGGTCACAGGGAGGCCCAAAACATTCAGTACTTT.

This clonotype was picked up many times. The rearrangement uses TRBV28 and TRBJ1-2; perhaps TRBD1 as D (6 bases). The germline CDR1 and CDR2 sequences are MDHEN and SYDVKM. With 9 bases removed from V and 2 bases from J, the gap between germline ends came to 10 bases. The CDR3 loop spans 12 amino acids. The CDR3 DNA is TGTGCCAGTCTGGGACAAAACTATGGCTACACCTTC. This encodes CASLGQNYGYTF.

To note about this clonotype: This is likely a read error, given that the CDR3 carries no conserved phenylalanine or tryptophan at its end. The chain uses TRBV11-2 and TRBJ2-5; D possibly corresponds to TRBD1 (5 bases). Germline V gene sequence: CDR1 SGHAT, CDR2 FQNNGV. The V and J ends lost 8 bases and 5 bases respectively, with 30 bases between them. This CDR3 region has 18 residues. CDR3 sequence (DNA): TGTGCCAGCTGCCTTAGTTCAATCCAGGGTACTGGGTGGGAGACCCAGTACCTC. This gives the protein CASCLSSIQGTGWETQYL.

This chain connects TRBV5-1 to TRBJ2-1; 9 bases are a match to TRBD2. CDR3 length: 13 amino acids. Germline V lookup: CDR1 SGHRS, CDR2 YFSETQ. The trim removed 9 bases at V and 9 bases at J, leaving 10 bases unmatched. CDR3 region: CANRSTGLAEQFF. The CDR3 DNA reads TGCGCCAACAGGTCGACGGGACTAGCTGAGCAGTTCTTC.

About this clonotype itself: The final CDR3 position lacks the conserved phenylalanine or tryptophan, pointing to a likely read error. J is TRBJ1-1 and V is TRBV7-2; D gene ambiguous. Germline loops: CDR1 SGHTA, CDR2 FQGNSA. The CDR3 is 14 amino acids. V gave up 1 base and J gave up 6 bases, with 12 bases separating them. The DNA of the CDR3 is TGTGCCAGCAGCTTAGACGCCCGGGCCGCTGAAGCTTTCGTT. Translation: CASSLDARAAEAFV.

About this clonotype itself: One junction end does not reproduce the germline sequence, and a read error may be involved. This chain uses TRBV28 with TRBJ2-1; perhaps TRBD2 as D (5 bases). The CDR3 is 15 amino acids. CDR1 is MDHEN, CDR2 SYDVKM, per germline. CDR3 nucleotides: TGTGCCAGCAGTTTGTGGGAGAGCTCCCACAATGAGCAGTTCTTC. Amino acids: CASSLWESSHNEQFF. Filled out from reference TRBV28 and TRBJ2-1, the complete variable domain reads DVKVTQSSRYLVKRTGEKVFLECVQDMDHENMFWYRQDPGLGLRLIYFSYDVKMKEKGDIPEGYSVSREKKERFSLILESASTNQTSMYLCASSLWESSHNEQFFGPGTRLTVL.

A remark on this clonotype: The junction departs from the called germline gene at one end, perhaps through a read error. This chain connects TRBV7-9 to TRBJ2-7; 13 positions agree with TRBD2. Looked up from germline, CDR1 is SEHNR and CDR2 is FQNEAQ (reference sequence). This CDR3 is built from 19 residues. Written as DNA, the CDR3 is TGTGCCAGCAGCTTAATCTCGACTAGCGGGAGGCCCAGCCCCTACGAACAGTACTTC. Translating gives CASSLISTSGRPSPYEQYF. The full variable domain, with the rest looked up from reference TRBV7-9 and TRBJ2-7, is DTGVSQNPRHKITKRGQNVTFRCDPISEHNRLYWYRQTLGQGPEFLTYFQNEAQLEKSRLLSDRFSAERPKGSFSTLEIQRTEQGDSAMYLCASSLISTSGRPSPYEQYFGPGTRLTVT.

Turning to this clonotype: The germline gene is not matched at one end of the junction; a read error may be the cause. The chain has TRBV24-1 and TRBJ2-2, with D perhaps matching TRBD1 or TRBD2 (5 bases each). The CDR3 totals 15 residues. CDR1 is KGHDR and CDR2 is SFDVKD in the germline V gene. CDR3 nucleotides: TGTCCCACCAGTGAAGGGGATTACGACACCGGGGAGTCGTTTTTT. This encodes CPTSEGDYDTGESFF.

For this clonotype: An end of the junction does not agree with germline; a read error may underlie this. The chain combines TRBV6-6 with TRBJ1-3; D is undetermined. The CDR3 spans 11 residues. Germline V gene lookup returns CDR1 MNHNY and CDR2 SVGAGI (reference sequence). The CDR3, as DNA: TGTGCCAGCAGTTATGAGAGCACCATATGTTTC. Translated, it gives CASSYESTICF.

This clonotype has just a few counts. A junction boundary mismatches the germline segment, possibly from a read error. The chain couples TRBV4-1 to TRBJ2-1, with TRBD2 matching 9 bases. This CDR3 is built from 16 residues. The germline CDR1 and CDR2 sequences are MGHRA and YSYEKL. CDR3 sequence reads: CASSQESASGVNERFF. The CDR3 nucleotides read TGCGCCAGCAGCCAAGAATCGGCTAGCGGGGTAAATGAGCGGTTTTTC.

A word on this clonotype: Mismatch with germline at one junction end may stem from a read error. The V call is TRBV30, the J call TRBJ1-3; D not resolved. CDR3 size: 13 residues. Germline lookup yields CDR1 GTSNPN and CDR2 SVGIG (reference sequence). In DNA form, the CDR3 reads TGCGCCTGGAGTTATGATTTTGGAAACACCATATATTTT. This sequence encodes CAWSYDFGNTIYF.

This clonotype was seen repeatedly, ten times or more. This chain uses TRBV14 with TRBJ1-5; D is perhaps TRBD1 (6 bases). CDR1 is SGHDN, CDR2 FVKESK, per germline. Deletions cut 6 bases from V and 6 bases from J, with 12 bases between. The CDR3 contains 13 residues. CDR3: CASRAAGVQPQHF. The CDR3 DNA reads TGTGCCAGCAGAGCAGCAGGGGTTCAGCCCCAGCATTTT.

The rearrangement joins TRBV6-2 or TRBV6-3 to TRBJ1-5; D possibly corresponds to TRBD1 (5 bases). CDR1 is MNHEY and CDR2 is SVGEGT in the germline V gene. V was trimmed by 2 bases and J by 2 bases, leaving 19 bases between them. This CDR3 has 18 residues. The DNA of the CDR3 is TGTGCCAGCAGTTACAGATGGCCGGGTGGAGGGGGCAATCAGCCCCAGCATTTT. It translates to CASSYRWPGGGGNQPQHF.

The chain links TRBV6-5 to TRBJ2-7, with D perhaps TRBD1 (6 bases). The CDR3 is 13 amino acids. CDR1 is MNHEY and CDR2 is SVGAGI in the germline V gene. Trimming cost V 8 bases and J 5 bases, with 16 bases left between them. CDR3 in amino acids: CASCPTGSHEQYF. CDR3 coding DNA: TGTGCCAGCTGTCCTACAGGGAGCCACGAGCAGTACTTC.